What follows is one TCR beta chain and its context. Its matching antigen is unknown. Clones were read by immunoSEQ multiplex PCR, and TCRdb kept only the in-frame ones, dropping some. The sample has 25,000 or so clones, approximately 85% seen once; the top ten hold around 6.5%. The sample belongs to a study of T cells after posttransplantation cyclophosphamide. Whole-study results and caveats: TRB clonality was highly associated with recipient CMV seropositivity and reactivation. TRB overlap between skin or GI tissue T cells and blood was limited. Donor-recipient repertoire similarity was low at 1-2 months, rising over year one.

This CDR3 is built from 15 residues. The germline gives CDR1 MGHRA, CDR2 YSYEKL. The ends were cut back, 1 base at V and 7 bases at J, with 14 bases in the middle. This receptor was identified in a woman aged 55-69 years with a blood cancer, CMV-positive, and with a related stem cell donor. Sample: PBMCs. This chain uses TRBV4-1 with TRBJ2-1, with a weak D call TRBD2 (6 bases). The CDR3 region is CASSQGGVGRNEQFF. The CDR3, as DNA: TGCGCCAGCAGCCAAGGGGGGGTTGGACGGAATGAGCAGTTCTTC.